This is a list of T cell receptor beta chains from one sample in a study of cytomegalovirus exposure and HLA in healthy donors. Here immunoSEQ multiplex PCR was the method, and the copy in TCRdb shows in-frame clones only, minus some. Of 200,000 to 250,000 clones in the sample, over 75% were seen once. Sequencing used PBMCs. The receptor set was obtained from a human donor in good health. The CDR3 runs from the conserved cysteine through the conserved F or W. The D gene is left open where the match is weak. Where a row states a size, it is once, few, many or the class of an expanded clone; other rows omit it.

d_gene,abundance,v_gene,j_gene,CDR3aa,CDR3nt
TRBD2,-,TRBV29-1,TRBJ2-1,CSVAKDSGRWSEQFF,TGCAGCGTTGCAAAGGATAGCGGGAGATGGAGTGAGCAGTTCTTC
TRBD2,-,TRBV5-6,TRBJ2-7,CASREAGVSEGEQYF,TGTGCCAGCAGAGAAGCGGGAGTATCAGAGGGCGAGCAGTACTTC
TRBD2,-,TRBV7-6,TRBJ2-1,CASSPRGRLAGDSYNEQFF,TGTGCCAGCAGCCCCAGGGGGCGGCTAGCGGGAGACTCCTACAATGAGCAGTTCTTC
-,-,TRBV7-3,TRBJ2-3,CASRSGTGTNTQYF,TGTGCCAGCAGGTCCGGCACAGGGACCAATACGCAGTATTTT
-,-,TRBV7-3,TRBJ2-5,CASSLSLQETQYF,TGTGCCAGCAGCTTATCCCTCCAAGAGACCCAGTACTTC
TRBD2,-,TRBV27,TRBJ2-3,CASSQIAGGNTQYF,TGTGCCAGCAGTCAAATAGCGGGAGGAAATACGCAGTATTTT
TRBD2,-,TRBV18,TRBJ2-2,CASSPKTGTGLAGSGELFF,TGTGCCAGCTCACCGAAGACAGGGACGGGACTAGCGGGATCCGGGGAGCTGTTTTTT
TRBD1,-,TRBV5-5,TRBJ1-1,CASSMSQGARFSRTEAFF,TGTGCCAGCAGCATGTCCCAGGGGGCACGGTTCTCCCGCACTGAAGCTTTCTTT
-,-,TRBV25-1,TRBJ2-7,CASSELAEPRYF,TGTGCCAGCAGTGAACTTGCGGAACCTCGGTACTTC
-,-,TRBV19,TRBJ1-1,CASSRGGDTEAFF,TGTGCCAGTTCTCGGGGGGGGGACACTGAAGCTTTCTTT
TRBD1,-,TRBV2,TRBJ2-5,CASDARGRQETQYF,TGTGCCAGCGACGCCAGGGGGCGGCAAGAGACCCAGTACTTC
TRBD2,-,TRBV10-3,TRBJ2-7,CAISVSSGSYEQYF,TGTGCCATCAGTGTGAGTAGCGGGAGCTACGAGCAGTACTTC
TRBD1,-,TRBV29-1,TRBJ1-1,CSVVRQGGQGFF,TGCAGCGTTGTAAGACAGGGGGGCCAGGGTTTCTTT
-,-,TRBV25-1,TRBJ2-3,CASSDTSSADTQYF,TGTGCCAGCAGTGACACTTCCTCGGCAGATACGCAGTATTTT
-,-,TRBV30,TRBJ2-4,CAWSVKVTANIQYF,TGTGCCTGGAGTGTAAAGGTGACAGCGAACATTCAGTACTTC
TRBD1,-,TRBV28,TRBJ1-5,CASSLSQGANQPQHF,TGTGCCAGCAGTTTAAGTCAGGGGGCCAATCAGCCCCAGCATTTT
-,-,TRBV6-1,TRBJ2-5,CASSEASRKDREEENGYF,TGTGCCAGCAGTGAAGCTTCCCGCAAGGACAGAGAGGAAGAGAATGGGTACTTC
TRBD1,-,TRBV7-2,TRBJ1-5,CASSQRQGRNQPQHF,TGTGCCAGCAGCCAAAGACAGGGCCGCAATCAGCCCCAGCATTTT
-,-,TRBV15,TRBJ1-2,CATSRGGGRRGYTF,TGTGCCACCAGCAGAGGCGGGGGGCGTAGGGGCTACACCTTC
-,-,TRBV4-3,TRBJ1-3,CASSQDVGRGAGNTIYF,TGCGCCAGCAGCCAAGATGTTGGGAGGGGAGCTGGAAACACCATATATTTT
-,-,TRBV6-4,TRBJ2-3,CASSADSGAGGDTQYF,TGTGCCAGCAGTGCCGATAGCGGAGCCGGGGGAGATACGCAGTATTTT
-,-,TRBV23-1,TRBJ2-5,CASSPGGRGAQETQYF,TGCGCCAGCAGTCCCGGGGGCCGGGGGGCCCAAGAGACCCAGTACTTC
-,-,TRBV4-3,TRBJ2-1,CASSPRPQGQLYNEQFF,TGCGCCAGCAGCCCGCGCCCACAGGGCCAGCTATACAATGAGCAGTTCTTC
TRBD2,-,TRBV19,TRBJ2-7,CASRGLVGVEQYF,TGTGCCAGTAGGGGACTAGTTGGGGTCGAGCAGTACTTC
TRBD1,-,TRBV7-9,TRBJ1-5,CASSPLGQGNQPQHF,TGTGCCAGCAGCCCTCTCGGACAGGGGAATCAGCCCCAGCATTTT
-,-,TRBV6-5,TRBJ1-2,CASSKAGSNYGYTF,TGTGCCAGCAGTAAAGCAGGGTCTAACTATGGCTACACCTTC
TRBD1,-,TRBV5-6,TRBJ2-7,CASSKDRGYEQYF,TGTGCCAGCAGCAAGGACAGGGGCTACGAGCAGTACTTC
-,-,TRBV27,TRBJ2-3,CASSFSGASTDTQYF,TGTGCCAGCAGTTTCTCAGGGGCCAGCACAGATACGCAGTATTTT
TRBD2,-,TRBV28,TRBJ2-5,CASSLGGRWEGQETQYF,TGTGCCAGCAGTTTGGGGGGTAGGTGGGAGGGACAAGAGACCCAGTACTTC
-,-,TRBV6-6,TRBJ1-1,CASSPSGHEWAEAFF,TGTGCCAGCAGCCCGTCCGGACATGAGTGGGCTGAAGCTTTCTTT
-,-,TRBV15,TRBJ2-5,CATSRDLGAETQYF,TGTGCCACCAGCAGAGATTTAGGGGCAGAGACCCAGTACTTC
-,once,TRBV27,TRBJ1-3,CASSLLRGNTIYF,TGTGCCAGCAGTTTATTACGGGGAAACACCATATATTTT
TRBD2,-,TRBV27,TRBJ2-7,CASSLRLAGGTYEQYF,TGTGCCAGCAGTTTAAGGCTAGCGGGAGGGACCTACGAGCAGTACTTC
TRBD2,-,TRBV4-3,TRBJ2-5,CASSQMGGREETQYF,TGCGCCAGCAGCCAGATGGGCGGGAGGGAAGAGACCCAGTACTTC
TRBD2,-,TRBV7-9,TRBJ2-5,CASSLTSGRIQETQYF,TGTGCCAGCAGCCTGACTAGCGGGAGGATCCAAGAGACCCAGTACTTC
-,few,TRBV25-1,TRBJ2-7,CASSELGLGEQYF,TGTGCCAGCAGTGAATTAGGACTGGGCGAGCAGTACTTC
TRBD2,-,TRBV7-6,TRBJ2-3,CASSPYGTSGTDTQYF,TGTGCCAGCAGCCCCTATGGGACTAGCGGCACAGATACGCAGTATTTT
TRBD1,-,TRBV27,TRBJ2-7,CASSSRQGIHEQYF,TGTGCCAGCAGTTCGCGACAGGGAATCCACGAGCAGTACTTC
TRBD1,few,TRBV6-1,TRBJ2-7,CASSRDRGSGEQYF,TGTGCCAGCAGTCGAGACAGGGGGTCGGGCGAGCAGTACTTC
TRBD2,few,TRBV7-2,TRBJ2-1,CASSRGLAGGNEQFF,TGTGCCAGCAGCCGAGGACTAGCGGGAGGCAATGAGCAGTTCTTC
-,-,TRBV7-3,TRBJ1-1,CASSFEVNTEAFF,TGTGCCAGCAGCTTTGAGGTGAACACTGAAGCTTTCTTT
TRBD2,-,TRBV4-2,TRBJ2-1,CASSQDPAGGVYNEQFF,TGTGCCAGCAGCCAAGATCCGGCGGGAGGAGTCTACAATGAGCAGTTCTTC
TRBD1,-,TRBV27,TRBJ1-5,CASSQQGGGQPQHF,TGTGCCAGCAGCCAACAGGGGGGCGGGCAGCCCCAGCATTTT
-,-,TRBV7-8,TRBJ1-5,CASSLDRGNQPQHF,TGTGCCAGCAGCTTAGATCGGGGGAATCAGCCCCAGCATTTT
TRBD1,few,TRBV6-6,TRBJ2-7,CASSSPDRGVYEQYF,TGTGCCAGCAGCTCCCCGGACAGGGGGGTTTACGAGCAGTACTTC
-,-,TRBV5-4,TRBJ2-7,CASSFGTLSYEQYF,TGTGCCAGCAGCTTCGGGACTCTCTCCTACGAGCAGTACTTC
TRBD1,-,TRBV9,TRBJ1-5,CASSEGQGANQPQHF,TGTGCCAGCAGCGAAGGACAGGGGGCAAATCAGCCCCAGCATTTT
-,-,TRBV7-9,TRBJ1-2,CASSPGGGGYTF,TGTGCCAGCAGCCCCGGGGGGGGCGGCTACACCTTC
TRBD2,-,TRBV9,TRBJ2-1,CASSLRPGTSGGYNEQFF,TGTGCCAGCAGCCTCAGACCCGGGACTAGCGGAGGTTACAATGAGCAGTTCTTC
TRBD1,-,TRBV7-8,TRBJ2-7,CASSLLGQGYEQYF,TGTGCCAGCAGCTTACTGGGACAGGGCTACGAGCAGTACTTC
TRBD2,once,TRBV4-1,TRBJ2-3,CASSQGGPIAGGQDTQYF,TGCGCCAGCAGCCAAGGGGGTCCAATAGCGGGAGGGCAAGATACGCAGTATTTT
TRBD1,-,TRBV7-9,TRBJ2-5,CASSLGGQVQETQYF,TGTGCCAGCAGCTTGGGGGGACAGGTACAAGAGACCCAGTACTTC
TRBD2,-,TRBV6-5,TRBJ2-7,CASSYSLAGESYEQYF,TGTGCCAGCAGTTACTCCCTAGCGGGAGAAAGTTACGAGCAGTACTTC
-,few,TRBV30,TRBJ1-1,CAWRAPGNEAFF,TGTGCCTGGAGAGCCCCCGGGAATGAAGCTTTCTTT
-,-,TRBV20-1,TRBJ1-3,CGQDSRNTIYF,TGCGGCCAGGACAGCCGAAACACCATATATTTT
TRBD1,-,TRBV11-3,TRBJ1-2,CASSLAPGTGELYGYTF,TGTGCCAGCAGCTTAGCTCCAGGGACAGGCGAACTCTATGGCTACACCTTC
TRBD1,-,TRBV6-5,TRBJ2-5,CASRRTGGKETQYF,TGTGCCAGCAGGAGGACAGGGGGAAAAGAGACCCAGTACTTC
-,-,TRBV5-1,TRBJ2-7,CASSLGLPGYEQYF,TGCGCCAGCAGCTTGGGCCTGCCGGGGTACGAGCAGTACTTC
TRBD2,-,TRBV5-1,TRBJ2-5,CASNPVAGGPETQYF,TGCGCCAGCAACCCTGTAGCGGGAGGGCCCGAGACCCAGTACTTC